The next 13 T cell receptor beta chains were all read from a single sample in a study of cytomegalovirus exposure and HLA in healthy donors (dated by TCRdb to about 2017). Libraries were constructed by the immunoSEQ multiplex PCR assay. For the multiplex PCR, a mixture combining 60 forward primers for TCR Vbeta segments and 13 reverse primers for TCR Jbeta segments was used. TCRdb took over this immuneACCESS table, retaining in-frame rearrangements with V and J assigned. Such tables are incomplete; in checked studies, under half of the missing clones stem from an unresolved V gene, and the remainder is unexplained. The table for this sample lists about 190,000 clones; around 86% of them were counted only once. The ten most abundant clones make up about 5.7% of the sample. What was sequenced was PBMCs. Receptor source: a man aged 35 to 55 in good health and CMV-seropositive.

V and J are TRBV19 and TRBJ1-3, with a tentative D call TRBD1 (5 bases). Germline V gene sequence: CDR1 LNHDA, CDR2 SQIVND (reference sequence). V was clipped by 10 bases and J by 4 bases, with 14 bases between them. CDR3 size: 13 residues. Written as DNA, the CDR3 is TGTGCCACCAGCGCAGGGTCAGGAAACACCATATATTTT. Its protein product is CATSAGSGNTIYF.

The chain combines TRBV30 with TRBJ1-6; the D is unclear. Germline V gene lookup returns CDR1 GTSNPN and CDR2 SVGIG (reference sequence). Trimming removed 3 bases at V and 7 bases at J, with 7 bases between. This CDR3 region has 12 residues. The CDR3 region is CAWRSQNSPLHF. The CDR3 nucleotides are TGTGCCTGGAGATCCCAGAATTCACCCCTCCACTTT. The full variable domain, with the rest looked up from reference TRBV30 and TRBJ1-6, is SQTIHQWPATLVQPVGSPLSLECTVEGTSNPNLYWYRQAAGRGLQLLFYSVGIGQISSEVPQNLSASRPQDRQFILSSKKLLLSDSGFYLCAWRSQNSPLHFGNGTRLTVT.

This chain joins TRBV30 and TRBJ1-1, with no clear D. The CDR3 totals 11 residues. Trimming cost V 4 bases and J 1 base, with 4 bases left between them. Germline lookup yields CDR1 GTSNPN and CDR2 SVGIG (reference sequence). CDR3 in amino acids: CAWNRNTEAFF. CDR3 DNA sequence: TGTGCCTGGAATAGGAACACTGAAGCTTTCTTT.

This chain uses TRBV7-6 with TRBJ1-1; TRBD1 might be the D (6 bases). The CDR3 extends over 14 amino acids. Germline assignment: CDR1 SGHVS and CDR2 FNYEAQ. Deletions cut 7 bases from V and 5 bases from J, with 17 bases between. The chain's CDR3 is CASTIGGGVTEAFF. The DNA of the CDR3 is TGTGCCAGCACCATAGGGGGGGGTGTGACTGAAGCTTTCTTT.

V is TRBV4-1 and J is TRBJ1-2; D is unresolved. Germline CDR1 reads MGHRA; CDR2 reads YSYEKL. Trimming left V 0 bases short and J 7 bases short, with 6 bases between. The length of the CDR3 is 12 residues. The CDR3 region has the DNA TGCGCCAGCAGCCAAGATCCGGGTGGCTACACCTTC. Its translation: CASSQDPGGYTF.

The chain carries TRBV9 and TRBJ1-5; no clear D. The V gene lost 0 bases and the J gene lost 1 base, with 8 bases spanning the gap. There are 15 residues in the CDR3. CDR1 and CDR2 from the germline V gene are SGDLS and YYNGEE. The CDR3 reads CASSVGVESNQPQHF. As DNA, the CDR3 is TGTGCCAGCAGCGTAGGGGTGGAGAGCAATCAGCCCCAGCATTTT.

The chain combines TRBV5-1 with TRBJ1-2, with TRBD1 matching 10 bases. The junction had 5 bases not matched to a gene; V was cut back by 4 bases and J by 11 bases. The germline CDR1 and CDR2 sequences are SGHRS and YFSETQ. The CDR3 is 12 residues long. In nucleotides, the CDR3 is TGCGCCAGCAGCGCCCCGGGACAGGGGTACACCTTC. Translated: CASSAPGQGYTF.

The rearrangement links TRBV5-1 to TRBJ2-5, with 7 bases matching TRBD2. The J call is uncertain, as TRBJ2-7 better fits the DNA end. The CDR3 has 16 amino acids. Germline V gene lookup returns CDR1 SGHRS and CDR2 YFSETQ. In DNA, the CDR3 is TGCGCCAGCAGTAGAGAAAGCGGGGTTTTCTCCTACGAGCAGTACTTC. Translating gives CASSRESGVFSYEQYF.

This clone occurred a few times. In nucleotides, the CDR3 is TGTGCCAGCAGCTTAGGACAGGAGCGCAATCAGCCCCAGCATTTT. It codes for CASSLGQERNQPQHF. J is TRBJ1-5 and V is TRBV5-6; 7 bases agree with TRBD1. V lost 2 bases to trimming and J lost 2 bases; unmatched junction nucleotides: 4. The CDR3 consists of 15 residues. The germline CDR1 and CDR2 sequences are SGHDT and YYEEEE.

J is TRBJ2-5 and V is TRBV6-5; 8 nucleotides match TRBD2. The end of the DNA aligns better with TRBJ2-7, so the J call may be wrong. This CDR3 is 15 amino acids long. Germline V gene data show CDR1 as MNHEY and CDR2 as SVGAGI. The CDR3 region is CASSSRTSRPYEQYF. CDR3 DNA: TGTGCCAGCAGTTCTAGGACTAGCCGACCCTACGAGCAGTACTTC.

The chain is built from TRBV7-2 and TRBJ2-1, with a weak D call TRBD2 (5 bases). CDR3 length equals 15 residues. The V and J ends lost 4 bases and 6 bases respectively, with 16 bases between them. Germline CDR1 and CDR2: SGHTA and FQGNSA. CDR3 coding DNA: TGTGCCAGCAGCTGGACCCACGCTAGCTTCAATGAGCAGTTCTTC. Protein sequence: CASSWTHASFNEQFF.

The chain carries TRBV28 and TRBJ2-3, with TRBD2 identical over 8 bases. Looked up from germline, CDR1 is MDHEN and CDR2 is SYDVKM. V was clipped by 4 bases and J by 1 base; unmatched bases: 13. The CDR3 contains 18 residues. Here the CDR3 DNA reads TGTGCCAGCAGTTCCCCGCGGGGGCGGGGGGCTCGCACAGATACGCAGTATTTT. This gives the protein CASSSPRGRGARTDTQYF.

J is TRBJ1-6 and V is TRBV30, with 7 bases lining up with TRBD1. Germline loops: CDR1 GTSNPN, CDR2 SVGIG (reference sequence). The CDR3 consists of 13 residues. V lost 4 bases and J lost 9; bases outside the gene matches: 6. Here the CDR3 DNA reads TGTGCCTGGATCAGGGACAGCGGTTCACCCCTCCACTTT. Translated, it gives CAWIRDSGSPLHF.